The entry that follows covers one TCR beta chain sequence. Its target is not known. These data belong to a study of T cells expressing NK-cell markers. Study-wide points: Clones of NKG2C+ T cells that had expanded were of unclear HCMV specificity.

TCRdb re-called the 5' RACE reads and gives one entry per CDR3 protein, without DNA. This table holds 350,000 to 450,000 distinct CDR3 sequences. This CDR3 contains 14 residues. The germline V gene has CDR1 DFQATT and CDR2 SNEGSKA (reference sequence). This TCR derives from a man aged 18 to 69 in good health. Sequenced input: blood T cells: a sorted CD56 or NKG2C T cell subset, CD4+ or CD8+ T cells, or bulk PBMC T cells (not recorded which). The chain has TRBV20-1 and TRBJ2-5; TCRdb designates TRBD2, a call that cannot be tested without DNA. CDR3 sequence: CSARASGGFGTQYF.